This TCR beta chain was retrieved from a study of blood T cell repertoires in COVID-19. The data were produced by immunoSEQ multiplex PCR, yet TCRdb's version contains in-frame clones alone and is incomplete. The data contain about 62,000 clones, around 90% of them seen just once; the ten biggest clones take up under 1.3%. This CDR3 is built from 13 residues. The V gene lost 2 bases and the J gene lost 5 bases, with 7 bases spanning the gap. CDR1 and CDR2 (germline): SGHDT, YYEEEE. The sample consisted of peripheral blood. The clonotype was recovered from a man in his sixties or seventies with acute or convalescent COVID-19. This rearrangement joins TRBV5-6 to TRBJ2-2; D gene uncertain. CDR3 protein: CASSLVRTGELFF. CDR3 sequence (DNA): TGTGCCAGCAGCTTAGTGAGAACCGGGGAGCTGTTTTTT. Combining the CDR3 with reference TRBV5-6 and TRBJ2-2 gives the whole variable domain DAGVTQSPTHLIKTRGQQVTLRCSPKSGHDTVSWYQQALGQGPQFIFQYYEEEERQRGNFPDRFSGHQFPNYSSELNVNALLLGDSALYLCASSLVRTGELFFGEGSRLTVL.